This is a list of T cell receptor beta chains from one sample in a study of blood T cell repertoires in COVID-19. Measured with immunoSEQ multiplex PCR; TCRdb has only the in-frame clones, and not every one. The profile shows some 90,000 clones, roughly 78% of them singletons. The specimen sequenced was peripheral blood. Receptor source: a woman between 65 and 79 years old with acute or convalescent COVID-19. Both conserved end residues are part of each CDR3. A D gene is named only where the DNA matches it firmly. Expanded clones are given a class, and other clones once, few, many or no size at all.

D gene	V gene	J gene	clone size	CDR3 protein	CDR3 DNA
NA	TRBV3-1/TRBV3-2	TRBJ2-7	few	CASSQENTYEQYF	TGTGCCAGCAGCCAAGAAAACACCTACGAGCAGTACTTC
NA	TRBV6-5	TRBJ1-1	NA	CASRLKGMNTEAFF	TGTGCCAGCAGGTTGAAGGGGATGAACACTGAAGCTTTCTTT
NA	TRBV9	TRBJ2-3	NA	CASSVGPLRGTDTQYF	TGTGCCAGCAGCGTAGGGCCCCTGAGGGGCACAGATACGCAGTATTTT
NA	TRBV5-4	TRBJ2-1	NA	CASSLGGAYNEQFF	TGTGCCAGCAGCTTGGGCGGGGCCTACAATGAGCAGTTCTTC
NA	TRBV27	TRBJ1-2	NA	CASSFMRGSNYGYTF	TGTGCCAGCAGTTTCATGCGGGGCTCGAACTATGGCTACACCTTC
TRBD1	TRBV28	TRBJ1-6	few	CASSATGGGNNSPLHF	TGTGCCAGCAGTGCGACAGGGGGAGGCAATAATTCACCCCTCCACTTT
NA	TRBV25-1	TRBJ1-2	NA	CASSAGQFYGYTF	TGTGCCAGCAGTGCAGGACAGTTCTATGGCTACACCTTC
TRBD2	TRBV12-5	TRBJ2-1	NA	CASGLGTSEADEQFF	TGTGCTAGTGGTTTGGGGACTAGCGAAGCGGATGAGCAGTTCTTC
TRBD1	TRBV6-6	TRBJ1-5	NA	CASTQQGALQPQHF	TGTGCCAGCACCCAACAGGGGGCTTTACAGCCCCAGCATTTT
TRBD1	TRBV11-2	TRBJ2-5	NA	CASSLFWTGDETQYF	TGTGCCAGCAGCTTATTTTGGACAGGGGATGAGACCCAGTACTTC
TRBD1	TRBV19	TRBJ2-5	NA	CASSIRGLAGWTQYF	TGTGCCAGTAGTATAAGGGGGCTCGCAGGATGGACCCAGTACTTC
TRBD1	TRBV7-3	TRBJ2-5	NA	CASSRDSQETQYF	TGTGCCAGCAGTCGGGACAGCCAAGAGACCCAGTACTTC
TRBD1	TRBV28	TRBJ1-5	once	CASSMTGEQPQHF	TGTGCCAGCTCCATGACAGGGGAGCAGCCCCAGCATTTT
TRBD2	TRBV7-3	TRBJ2-1	NA	CASSPRGLAGGRNEQFF	TGTGCCAGCAGCCCGAGGGGCCTAGCGGGGGGCCGCAATGAGCAGTTCTTC
NA	TRBV6-5	TRBJ2-7	NA	CASSYSSLAYEQYF	TGTGCCAGCAGTTACTCGTCGCTAGCCTACGAGCAGTACTTC
NA	TRBV3-1/TRBV3-2	TRBJ1-1	once	CASSQGTEAFF	TGTGCCAGCAGCCAAGGGACAGAAGCTTTCTTT
TRBD1	TRBV28	TRBJ2-2	NA	CASSRDRVLTGELFF	TGTGCCAGCAGCCGGGACAGGGTATTAACCGGGGAGCTGTTTTTT
NA	TRBV3-1/TRBV3-2	TRBJ2-7	NA	CASSPLAGEQYF	TGTGCCAGCAGCCCGCTCGCCGGCGAGCAGTACTTC
NA	TRBV28	TRBJ1-2	few	CASSLTHAGGGYTF	TGTGCCAGCAGTCTCACCCATGCCGGGGGTGGCTACACCTTC
TRBD1	TRBV3-1/TRBV3-2	TRBJ1-3	NA	CASSPRQGAGGHTIYF	TGTGCCAGCAGCCCTCGACAGGGGGCGGGTGGACACACCATATATTTT
NA	TRBV6-2/TRBV6-3	TRBJ2-3	NA	CASSFPPGRDTQYF	TGTGCCAGCAGTTTCCCTCCTGGGCGAGATACGCAGTATTTT
NA	TRBV5-1	TRBJ2-5	NA	CASSLESGHLQETQYF	TGCGCCAGCAGCTTGGAGTCGGGACACCTCCAAGAGACCCAGTACTTC
TRBD2	TRBV6-2/TRBV6-3	TRBJ2-7	NA	CASSYVSPSGGQQYF	TGTGCCAGCAGTTATGTTTCGCCTAGCGGGGGGCAGCAGTACTTC
TRBD1	TRBV6-5	TRBJ2-1	NA	CASLRDRRSYNEQFF	TGTGCCAGCCTCCGGGACAGAAGATCCTACAATGAGCAGTTCTTC
TRBD1	TRBV19	TRBJ2-1	NA	CASSIWGQGANEQFF	TGTGCCAGTAGTATATGGGGACAGGGGGCGAATGAGCAGTTCTTC
TRBD1	TRBV14	TRBJ1-1	NA	CASSLWTGNTEAFF	TGTGCCAGCAGCCTTTGGACAGGGAACACTGAAGCTTTCTTT
TRBD2	TRBV5-4	TRBJ2-5	few	CASSSPGTRGETQYF	TGTGCCAGCAGCTCGCCCGGGACTAGGGGAGAGACCCAGTACTTC
TRBD1	TRBV7-6	TRBJ2-7	NA	CASSSRQGHF	TGTGCCAGCAGCTCCCGACAGGGACACTTC